The 3 T cell receptor beta chains below were found in one sample sequenced in a study of CD4 T cells in relation to SARS-CoV-2 and coronaviruses. Antigens of these TCRs are unknown. Profiled with immunoSEQ multiplex PCR; TCRdb holds only in-frame clones, not every one. The repertoire holds roughly 18,000 clones, with roughly 83% as singletons. Unexposed donor CD4+ T cells date from about 2011-2019, before the COVID-19 pandemic. The cells were cultured for about ten days before CD4+ T cells were isolated. Sequencing input: CD4+ T cells from PBMCs, cultured in vitro. Every receptor here comes from a human donor in good health.

The chain joins TRBV6-4 to TRBJ1-5, with TRBD1 identical over 9 bases. V shed 4 bases and J 6 bases; nucleotides not matched to a gene: 7. Germline values: CDR1 MRHNA, CDR2 SNTAGT. CDR3 length: 15 amino acids. DNA for the CDR3: TGTGCCAGCAGTGCGAAGCGGGACAGGGCTCAGCCCCAGCATTTT. It codes for CASSAKRDRAQPQHF.

Remarks on this clone: One end of the junction fails to match germline, which may point to a read error. V gene TRBV6-1 combines with J gene TRBJ2-7; TRBD1 matches at 10 bases. Germline loops: CDR1 MNHNS, CDR2 SASEGT. The CDR3 is 14 amino acids. DNA for the CDR3: TGTGCCAGCAGAGAAGGGACAGGGGCCTACGAGCAGTACTTC. Encoded protein: CASREGTGAYEQYF.

The rearrangement joins TRBV7-2 to TRBJ2-7; D is possibly TRBD2 (6 bases). V lost 0 bases and J 7 bases, leaving 16 bases between the germline ends. CDR1 and CDR2 from the germline V gene are SGHTA and FQGNSA. CDR3 size: 15 residues. The CDR3 sequence is CASSLALAGGEEQYF. The CDR3 DNA reads as TGTGCCAGCAGCTTAGCGCTCGCGGGCGGGGAAGAGCAGTACTTC.